This T cell receptor beta chain is from a study of blood T cell repertoires in COVID-19. On the study more broadly: The origin of the acute and convalescent COVID-19 samples was the United States, Italy and Spain. From T cells, B-cell-depleted T cells, or PBMCs came the material, which was cDNA or gDNA.

The CDR3 runs to 14 residues. V was pared by 2 bases and J by 4 bases, with 11 bases between. Germline V gene sequence: CDR1 SEHNR, CDR2 FQNEAQ (reference sequence). Authors' methods: Cell counts per sample came from amplifying reference gene primers. Using immunoSEQ multiplex PCR, the repertoire was profiled, and TCRdb retains in-frame clones only, with some absent. V and J calls and clone size follow that table, whereas D and trimming were derived from the DNA. The profile covers about 56,000 clones, with less than 90% appearing a single time and 10% to 15% taken by the ten largest. Input material: peripheral blood. J is TRBJ1-2 and V is TRBV7-9; TRBD1 is a possible D gene (5 bases). This sequence was found in a woman aged 80 or over with acute or convalescent COVID-19. The CDR3 here is CASSLTTGAYGYTF. For the CDR3, the DNA is TGTGCCAGCAGCTTAACCACTGGGGCCTATGGCTACACCTTC.